This T cell receptor (beta chain) was sequenced during a study of preoperative IRX-2 immunotherapy in early breast cancer. Using immunoSEQ multiplex PCR, the repertoire was profiled, and TCRdb retains in-frame clones only, with some absent. The data hold around 95,000 clones, with approximately 90% observed a single time. Treatment noted: preoperative locoregional IRX-2 cytokine immunotherapy. Samples came from a phase Ib trial of preoperative locoregional IRX-2 cytokine immunotherapy. V was shortened by 4 bases and J by 6 bases, with 19 bases between the two germline ends. CDR3 length: 16 residues. Source: tumor tissue, taken after IRX-2 immunotherapy. The chain uses TRBV7-1 and TRBJ1-5; D is possibly TRBD1 (6 bases). TRBV7-1 is noted as an ORF with a role that remains uncertain. The TCR originated in a human donor with breast cancer. CDR3 loop: CASSLDTGTGGQPQHF. CDR3 nucleotide sequence: TGTGCCAGCAGCTTAGACACAGGGACGGGTGGTCAGCCCCAGCATTTT.